The 29 T cell receptor beta chains below all came from one sample that was sequenced in a study of human T cells and chemical hapten exposure. Sample time point: patch test 1, 2 weeks after DPC sensitization. Treatment: therapeutic diphenylcyclopropenone sensitization with weekly scalp DPC. TCRdb redid the calling of the RACE reads with MiXCR, one entry per CDR3 protein. Among some 120,000 distinct CDR3 sequences listed, roughly 12% were seen once. The sequencing used whole blood, collected in connection with sensitization to the hapten diphenylcyclopropenone (DPC). The receptors shown here come from a woman aged 45-60 years with alopecia areata. Some clones in this sample may be carry-over from other donors' samples.

About this clonotype itself: A much larger clone lies a single base off, so this may be a read error. The chain is built from TRBV7-7 and TRBJ2-7; maybe TRBD1 (5 bases). Germline loops: CDR1 SSHAT, CDR2 FNYEAQ (reference sequence). CDR3 length: 13 amino acids. The CDR3 sequence is CVSSLSTDYEQYF. The CDR3, as DNA: TGTGTCAGCAGCTTATCGACAGACTACGAGCAGTACTTC.

This clonotype was found a few times. This rearrangement joins TRBV6-5 to TRBJ2-7; either TRBD1 or TRBD2 may fit D (5 bases each). CDR1 MNHEY and CDR2 SVGAGI come from the germline V gene. The CDR3 is 14 residues long. Trimming removed 6 bases at V and 2 bases at J, with 14 bases between. CDR3 nucleotide sequence: TGTGCCAGCAGCGCTGGGGACGGTGCCTACGAGCAGTACTTC. The encoded protein is CASSAGDGAYEQYF.

This clonotype was observed at least ten times. The chain is built from TRBV29-1 and TRBJ2-1; 8 bases line up with TRBD1. V trimming: 7 bases; J trimming: 4 bases; junction bases outside the gene matches: 9. This CDR3 comprises 14 residues. In germline, CDR1 is SQVTM, CDR2 ANQGSEA. CDR3 bases: TGCAGCGAATGGACAGGGCCCTTTTACAATGAGCAGTTCTTC. It yields the protein CSEWTGPFYNEQFF.

This clonotype was seen a handful of times. The chain recombines TRBV5-1 with TRBJ2-1; no clear D. This CDR3 is 14 amino acids long. CDR1 is SGHRS and CDR2 is YFSETQ in the germline V gene. V was pared by 1 base and J by 6 bases, with 11 bases between. CDR3 region: CASSLWGGRNEQFF. CDR3 sequence (DNA): TGCGCCAGCAGCTTGTGGGGTGGACGCAATGAGCAGTTCTTC.

This clonotype was detected many times. This chain links TRBV18 with TRBJ1-5; the D gene is possibly TRBD1 (5 bases). CDR3 length: 19 amino acids. CDR1 and CDR2 from the germline V gene are KGHSH and LQKENI. Trimming took 4 bases from V and 1 from J, leaving 23 bases between them. CDR3 sequence: CASSLGWGWWRDSNQPQHF. CDR3 DNA sequence: TGTGCCAGCTCACTAGGATGGGGATGGTGGAGGGACAGCAATCAGCCCCAGCATTTT.

This clonotype appeared many times. The rearrangement joins TRBV23-1 to TRBJ2-4; TRBD1 matches at 9 bases. TRBV23-1 is assigned to the ORF class and has an uncertain function. V lost 10 bases and J lost 6; bases outside the gene matches: 13. The CDR3 is made up of 15 amino acids. The CDR3 sequence: CATHEGRGQGNIQYF. The CDR3 region has the DNA TGCGCCACGCATGAGGGACGGGGACAGGGAAACATTCAGTACTTC.

This clonotype appeared a few times. V and J are TRBV6-4 and TRBJ1-2; 7 bases fit TRBD1. There are 13 residues in the CDR3. CDR1 MRHNA and CDR2 SNTAGT come from the germline V gene. J was trimmed by 4 bases and V by 4 bases; bases with no gene match: 3. CDR3 DNA: TGTGCCAGCAGTGCGTCAGGGGGCTATGGCTACACCTTC. Translation gives CASSASGGYGYTF.

This clonotype was counted only a few times. The V call is TRBV28, the J call TRBJ2-7; no firm D call. Trimming shortened V by 2 bases and J by 1 base, and 9 bases separated the two germline ends. CDR1 and CDR2 (germline): MDHEN, SYDVKM. The CDR3 has 14 residues. This chain's CDR3 is CASSLRVRSYEQYF. The CDR3 bases are TGTGCCAGCAGTTTAAGGGTCCGGTCCTACGAGCAGTACTTC.

This clonotype showed up many times. J is TRBJ1-4 and V is TRBV19; a possible D gene is TRBD1 (6 bases). V gave up 5 bases and J gave up 6 bases, with 16 bases separating them. Germline V gene lookup returns CDR1 LNHDA and CDR2 SQIVND (reference sequence). The CDR3 totals 15 residues. CDR3 DNA sequence: TGTGCCAGTAGTCCCCCGGGTCCAGGGGATGAAAAACTGTTTTTT. As protein: CASSPPGPGDEKLFF.

The chain has TRBV7-8 and TRBJ2-7, with unresolved D. The germline V gene encodes CDR1 SGHVS and CDR2 FQNEAQ. V was cut by 5 bases and J by 3 bases, with 11 bases left in between. The CDR3 has 13 amino acids. CDR3 region: CASSRTSNYEQYF. The CDR3 DNA follows: TGTGCCAGCAGCCGTACCAGCAACTACGAGCAGTACTTC.

This clonotype has more than one count but fewer than ten. V is TRBV20-1 and J is TRBJ1-1; D not certain. Deletions cut 4 bases from V and 3 bases from J, with 9 bases between. The CDR3 spans 12 residues. The germline CDR1 and CDR2 sequences are DFQATT and SNEGSKA (reference sequence). The CDR3: CSAKQTDTEAFF. CDR3 nucleotide sequence: TGCAGTGCTAAGCAGACTGACACTGAAGCTTTCTTT.

This clonotype was seen ten or more times. V is TRBV7-9 and J is TRBJ1-1; D is undetermined. V lost 0 bases and J lost 6, with 8 bases in between. The CDR3 spans 13 residues. Per germline, CDR1 SEHNR and CDR2 FQNEAQ (reference sequence). The CDR3 DNA sequence: TGTGCCAGCAGCTTAGCAGGACCTGCTGAAGCTTTCTTT. Its protein product is CASSLAGPAEAFF.

This clonotype was found a few times. The chain has TRBV7-9 and TRBJ2-1; TRBD2 aligns across 9 bases. The J segment lost 8 bases and the V segment lost 2 bases, leaving 7 bases of the junction unmatched. Germline assignment: CDR1 SEHNR and CDR2 FQNEAQ (reference sequence). This CDR3 is 15 amino acids long. The DNA for the CDR3 is TGTGCCAGCAGCTTAATCAGCGGGAGGTTACATGAGCAGTTCTTC. It codes for CASSLISGRLHEQFF.

The chain is built from TRBV6-6 and TRBJ2-1; TRBD1 aligns across 11 bases. Germline V gene data show CDR1 as MNHNY and CDR2 as SVGAGI (reference sequence). The length of the CDR3 is 16 residues. The ends lost 0 bases at V and 6 bases at J; junction bases unmatched: 4. CDR3 sequence: CASSYSRDRGGNEQFF. The CDR3, as DNA: TGTGCCAGCAGTTACTCCCGGGACAGGGGGGGCAATGAGCAGTTCTTC.

The chain uses TRBV3-1 and TRBJ2-1, with 9 bases matching TRBD1. The CDR3 is made up of 15 amino acids. The junction had 4 bases not matched to a gene; V was cut back by 3 bases and J by 4 bases. The germline V gene encodes CDR1 LGHDT and CDR2 YNNKEL (reference sequence). Here the CDR3 reads CASSQQDRGYNEQFF. CDR3 in DNA: TGTGCCAGCAGCCAGCAGGACAGGGGATACAATGAGCAGTTCTTC.

This clonotype has ten or more counts. The chain carries TRBV11-3 and TRBJ2-2, with D hard to call. Trimming left V 6 bases short and J 7 bases short, with 9 bases between. In germline, CDR1 is SGHNT, CDR2 YENEEA. CDR3 length: 12 amino acids. The CDR3 spells CASSSLGGELFF. The CDR3 bases are TGTGCCAGCAGTTCTCTTGGCGGGGAGCTGTTTTTT.

The chain carries TRBV12-2 and TRBJ2-1; the DNA was not used to check the table's D call, TRBD2. TRBV12-2 is classified as a pseudogene. The CDR3 loop spans 18 amino acids. CDR3 loop: CASRLTGTAYSPHREQFF. In DNA, the CDR3 is TGTGCAAGTCGCTTAACCGGGACTGCCTACTCCCCACATCGTGAGCAGTTCTTC.

The chain combines TRBV27 with TRBJ1-1; unclear D gene. The germline V and J ends were trimmed by 2 bases and 6 bases, with 13 bases remaining between them. CDR1 is MNHEY and CDR2 is SMNVEV in the germline V gene (reference sequence). CDR3 length: 14 residues. Written as DNA, the CDR3 is TGTGCCAGCAGTTTAAGACCGTTCCTCTCTGAAGCTTTCTTT. It encodes CASSLRPFLSEAFF.

The rearrangement joins TRBV6-5 to TRBJ1-6, with D perhaps matching TRBD1 (6 bases). CDR3 length equals 15 residues. V was pared by 5 bases and J by 10 bases, with 18 bases between. Germline lookup yields CDR1 MNHEY and CDR2 SVGAGI. The CDR3 region is CASSNQPQGSSPLHF. The CDR3 DNA is TGTGCCAGCAGTAACCAACCACAGGGAAGCTCACCCCTCCACTTT.

This clonotype occurred many times. The chain joins TRBV24-1 to TRBJ2-7; 7 bases are shared with TRBD2. The CDR3 has 15 residues. Germline CDR1 reads KGHDR; CDR2 reads SFDVKD. The V and J ends lost 3 bases and 2 bases, in that order; junction bases with no gene match: 6. The CDR3 DNA is TGTGCCACCAGTGATCTTTACCGGGGGGCCTACGAGCAGTACTTC. As protein: CATSDLYRGAYEQYF.

The chain is built from TRBV3-1 and TRBJ2-3, with D unclear. With 1 base removed from V and 7 bases from J, the gap between germline ends came to 3 bases. The CDR3 has 11 residues. The germline CDR1 and CDR2 sequences are LGHDT and YNNKEL (reference sequence). The CDR3 sequence is CASSQGNTQYF. CDR3 bases: TGTGCCAGCAGCCAAGGGAATACGCAGTATTTT.

This clonotype was found many times. The rearrangement joins TRBV18 to TRBJ2-7, with unresolved D. Trimming shortened V by 2 bases and J by 2 bases, and 10 bases separated the two germline ends. Germline V gene sequence: CDR1 KGHSH, CDR2 LQKENI. CDR3 length: 14 residues. The CDR3 coding sequence is TGTGCCAGCTCACCATCTAACGGAGCCTACGAGCAGTACTTC. Protein sequence: CASSPSNGAYEQYF.

This clonotype showed up many times. One junction end does not reproduce the germline sequence, and a read error may be involved. The rearrangement joins TRBV29-1 to TRBJ2-5, with D perhaps matching TRBD2 (5 bases). The CDR3 is 12 residues long. From germline, CDR1 is SQVTM and CDR2 ANQGSEA. This chain's CDR3 is CSVLRGREAQYF. CDR3 bases: TGCAGCGTTTTACGCGGGCGAGAGGCCCAGTACTTC.

This sequence joins TRBV2 and TRBJ1-5; TRBD1 matches at 11 bases. This CDR3 comprises 14 residues. The germline V gene encodes CDR1 SNHLY and CDR2 FYNNEI. With 7 bases clipped from V and 5 bases from J, the junction kept 4 bases outside the gene matches. The CDR3 nucleotides read TGTGCCAGCATGGGGACAGGGGGGGATCAGCCCCAGCATTTT. Amino acids: CASMGTGGDQPQHF.

The V gene is TRBV7-6, the J gene TRBJ2-1; possibly TRBD1 for D (6 bases). V lost 2 bases to trimming and J lost 0 bases, with 8 bases between them. The CDR3 covers 15 residues. The germline V gene has CDR1 SGHVS and CDR2 FNYEAQ. The CDR3 DNA reads as TGTGCCAGCAGCTTAACAGGGAGCTCCTACAATGAGCAGTTCTTC. Translation: CASSLTGSSYNEQFF.

The V call is TRBV5-5, the J call TRBJ2-7; a weak D match, TRBD2 (6 bases). The CDR3 has 14 residues. V lost 5 bases, J lost 2 bases, and 14 bases lay in between. Per the germline V gene, CDR1 is SGHKS and CDR2 is YYEKEE (reference sequence). The CDR3 DNA is TGTGCCAGCAGACCCCTGGGGGGACCCTACGAGCAGTACTTC. Protein product: CASRPLGGPYEQYF.

This clonotype was counted ten times or more. The genes are TRBV11-2 and TRBJ2-2; D is possibly TRBD2 (6 bases). Trimming left V 3 bases short and J 1 base short, with 15 bases between. The CDR3 totals 17 residues. Germline V gives CDR1 SGHAT, CDR2 FQNNGV. CDR3 bases: TGTGCCAGCAGCTTTTGGGCCGGGAGTGGGAACACCGGGGAGCTGTTTTTT. This translates into CASSFWAGSGNTGELFF. Filled out from reference TRBV11-2 and TRBJ2-2, the complete variable domain reads EAGVAQSPRYKIIEKRQSVAFWCNPISGHATLYWYQQILGQGPKLLIQFQNNGVVDDSQLPKDRFSAERLKGVDSTLKIQPAKLEDSAVYLCASSFWAGSGNTGELFFGEGSRLTVL.

This clonotype came up many times. The chain uses TRBV7-2 and TRBJ2-5, with 12 bases lining up with TRBD2. This CDR3 is 16 amino acids long. V dropped 5 bases and J dropped 0; count of bases not matched to a gene: 4. Germline V lookup: CDR1 SGHTA, CDR2 FQGNSA. CDR3 protein: CASSPTSGGYQETQYF. The CDR3 DNA follows: TGTGCCAGCAGCCCCACTAGCGGGGGGTACCAAGAGACCCAGTACTTC. Full variable domain (outside the CDR3, taken from reference TRBV7-2 and TRBJ2-5): GAGVSQSPSNKVTEKGKDVELRCDPISGHTALYWYRQSLGQGLEFLIYFQGNSAPDKSGLPSDRFSAERTGGSVSTLTIQRTQQEDSAVYLCASSPTSGGYQETQYFGPGTRLLVL.

The rearrangement joins TRBV11-2 to TRBJ2-7, with D unresolved. Germline V CDR1 and CDR2: SGHAT, FQNNGV. Trimming pared 5 bases from V and 3 bases from J, leaving 2 bases between. This CDR3 has 10 residues. DNA for the CDR3: TGTGCCAGCAGCCACTACGAGCAGTACTTC. Translated, it gives CASSHYEQYF.